The source of this T cell receptor beta chain is a study of T cells in Graves' hyperthyroidism and ophthalmopathy. Uncontrolled infection, other autoimmune disease, pregnancy or lactation led to exclusion. Amplified regions were TCR beta CDR3 sequences from RNA transcripts. Initially, a first-round RT-PCR of the TCR CDR3 employed the HTBI primer set. TCRdb reprocessed the multiplex PCR reads via MiXCR and lists one record per CDR3 protein. Among about 200,000 distinct CDR3 sequences listed, less than 20% were seen once. Study-wide findings and caveats: Blood also showed most of the thyroid clonotypes that were expanded above 0.001.

In its sample, this clonotype was seen a few times. The antigen is undetermined. This sequence was found in a woman aged 50 to 60 with Graves' hyperthyroidism. The sequenced material came from blood.

CDR3 residues: CASSLTTENIQYF. The CDR3 nucleotides read TGTGCCAGCAGCCTTACGACAGAAAACATTCAGTACTTC. This sequence joins TRBV5-4 and TRBJ2-4, with a possible D match to TRBD1 (5 bases). This CDR3 spans 13 amino acids. V was pared by 4 bases and J by 5 bases, with 10 bases between. Germline V gives CDR1 SGHNT, CDR2 YYREEE (reference sequence).